The clone carrying this T cell receptor beta chain was counted once. Profiled with immunoSEQ multiplex PCR; TCRdb holds only in-frame clones, not every one. Of roughly 360,000 clones in the sample, more than 75% were seen once. The CDR3 contains 16 residues. V lost 5 bases to trimming and J lost 4 bases, with 21 bases between them. Germline V CDR1 and CDR2: SGHVS, FQNEAQ. These data come from a study of blood T cell repertoires in COVID-19. Those who participated ranged in age from roughly 18 to 100 years and resided in about two dozen US areas. This sequence joins TRBV7-8 and TRBJ2-7; perhaps TRBD1 as D (6 bases). This receptor was taken from a woman in her twenties or thirties with acute COVID-19. The sample was PBMCs or T cells enriched from blood (not recorded which). CDR3 region: CASSSLEGHTYYEQYF. For the CDR3, the DNA is TGTGCCAGCAGCAGCCTTGAGGGACATACATATTACGAGCAGTACTTC.